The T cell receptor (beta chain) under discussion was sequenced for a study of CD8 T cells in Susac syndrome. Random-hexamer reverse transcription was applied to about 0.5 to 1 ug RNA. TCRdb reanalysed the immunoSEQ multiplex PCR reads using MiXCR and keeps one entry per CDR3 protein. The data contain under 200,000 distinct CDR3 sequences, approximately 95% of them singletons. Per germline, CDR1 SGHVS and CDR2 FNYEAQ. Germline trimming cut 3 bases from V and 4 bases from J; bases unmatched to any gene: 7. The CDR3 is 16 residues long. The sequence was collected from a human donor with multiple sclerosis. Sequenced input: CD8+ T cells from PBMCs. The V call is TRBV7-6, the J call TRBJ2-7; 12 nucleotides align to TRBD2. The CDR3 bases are TGTGCCAGCAGCTTCCGGCTAGCGGGAGGGCAGTACGAGCAGTACTTC. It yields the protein CASSFRLAGGQYEQYF.